The 7 T cell receptor beta chains reported below all come from one sample, sequenced in a study of blood T cell repertoires in COVID-19. Repertoires were generated with immunoSEQ multiplex PCR, while TCRdb's copy carries only in-frame clones and drops some. The table records some 110,000 clones, about 80% of them present only once. The specimen was peripheral blood. The source of these receptors is a woman of 80 years or more with active or convalescent COVID-19.

The chain recombines TRBV9 with TRBJ1-3, with a possible D match to TRBD1 (5 bases). V lost 0 bases, J lost 1 base, and 11 bases lay in between. CDR1 is SGDLS and CDR2 is YYNGEE in the germline V gene. The CDR3 contains 16 residues. The CDR3 DNA reads TGTGCCAGCAGCGTAGTCCAGGGATTATCTGGAAACACCATATATTTT. Amino acids: CASSVVQGLSGNTIYF.

This chain uses TRBV5-6 with TRBJ2-1; 13 bases are a match to TRBD2. With V trimmed by 4 bases and J by 9 bases, 10 bases remained unmatched. This CDR3 has 16 amino acids. Germline loops: CDR1 SGHDT, CDR2 YYEEEE. CDR3 region: CASSPRTSGSRIEQFF. Here the CDR3 DNA reads TGTGCCAGCAGCCCCCGGACTAGCGGGAGCCGCATTGAGCAGTTCTTC.

The CDR3 sequence is CASSQREVGQGANYEQYF. The CDR3, as DNA: TGCGCCAGCAGCCAGCGAGAGGTAGGACAGGGGGCCAACTACGAGCAGTACTTC. The rearrangement links TRBV4-1 to TRBJ2-7; 11 bases are shared with TRBD1. The length of the CDR3 is 18 residues. Trimming at V came to 3 bases and at J to 3 bases, leaving 13 bases not matched to a gene. From germline, CDR1 is MGHRA and CDR2 YSYEKL.

The chain is built from TRBV29-1 and TRBJ2-7, with a weak D call TRBD2 (5 bases). V shed 1 base and J shed 9 bases, with 16 bases lying between them. CDR1 is SQVTM and CDR2 is ANQGSEA in the germline V gene. The CDR3 extends over 13 amino acids. CDR3 bases: TGCAGCGTTGAAGCTCCCGGGGTCCCCTTGCAGTACTTC. Amino acid sequence: CSVEAPGVPLQYF.

The chain is built from TRBV28 and TRBJ2-1; TRBD1 is a possible D gene (6 bases). Germline lookup yields CDR1 MDHEN and CDR2 SYDVKM. Trimming pared 4 bases from V and 0 bases from J, leaving 10 bases between. The CDR3 contains 15 residues. The CDR3: CASSSGALSYNEQFF. In nucleotides, the CDR3 is TGTGCCAGCAGTTCAGGGGCTCTCTCCTACAATGAGCAGTTCTTC.

The J gene is TRBJ2-1, the V gene TRBV7-2, with TRBD2 matching over 8 bases. CDR1 SGHTA and CDR2 FQGNSA come from the germline V gene. The J segment lost 6 bases and the V segment lost 5 bases, leaving 9 bases of the junction unmatched. The CDR3 sequence is 15 residues long. The CDR3 protein is CASSHPGGLSNEQFF. Written as DNA, the CDR3 is TGTGCCAGCAGCCACCCGGGGGGGCTAAGCAATGAGCAGTTCTTC.

This chain joins TRBV6-5 and TRBJ1-2; no clear D gene. The CDR3 is 12 amino acids. Germline-derived CDR1 and CDR2 are MNHEY and SVGAGI. The V end lost 4 bases, the J end lost 4 bases, and 7 bases lay between the germline ends. The CDR3 nucleotides read TGTGCCAGCAGTTCGGAGATCTATGGCTACACCTTC. This sequence encodes CASSSEIYGYTF.